This T cell receptor (beta chain) originates from a study of blood T cell repertoires in COVID-19. Original methodology: Reference gene primer amplification gave nucleated cell count estimates. TCRdb keeps only in-frame clones here, not all; method: immunoSEQ multiplex PCR. V and J calls and clone size are copied from that table; D and trimming were computed from the DNA. The profile shows over 250,000 clones, 70% to 90% of them singletons. The length of the CDR3 is 15 residues. The germline V and J ends were trimmed by 4 bases and 4 bases, with 16 bases remaining between them. From germline, CDR1 is LNHDA and CDR2 SQIVND (reference sequence).

This TCR was sampled from a woman younger than 45 with acute or convalescent COVID-19. The rearrangement uses TRBV19 and TRBJ1-2; D is undetermined. The sample consisted of peripheral blood. CDR3 DNA: TGTGCCAGTAGTAAGTTGGCGTCCGGACTCTATGGCTACACCTTC. This codes for CASSKLASGLYGYTF.